This T cell receptor (beta chain) was found in a study of blood T cell repertoires in COVID-19 (TCRdb year 2020). With regard to the full study: Samples covering the acute and convalescent phases of COVID-19 were provided by collaborators in the United States, Italy and Spain. Samples were obtained from the ongoing ImmuneRACE study (first 160 participants) and from 1,254 subjects provided by 6 global collaborators. The sample metadata nearly always contained a de-identified subject ID, COVID-19 status, age in years and sex. HLA class I and class II types, where available, came from metadata supplied by the sample provider rather than from assay-based typing. The dataset comprised deeply sampled blood TCRbeta repertoires from subjects exposed to, actively infected with, or recovered from COVID-19. The repertoires were released in a freely available public database intended as a resource for research on the immune response to SARS-CoV-2. The prospective study material was composed of cDNA or gDNA derived from T cells, B-cell-depleted T cells, or PBMCs.

Samples from volunteer blood donors who had recovered from COVID-19 were contributed by a second Seattle source. Whole blood was collected in K2EDTA tubes by collaborating institutions according to the institutions' own protocols. For TCRbeta analysis, collaborators shipped samples as frozen whole blood, isolated PBMCs, or DNA extracted from either of those sample types. The research as a whole found: Clinical and demographic metadata were provided uncurated, with the amount varying by source and participant.

The immunoSEQ Assay, a bias-controlled multiplex PCR, was used to amplify TCRbeta CDR3 regions from genomic DNA. In the original analysis: Within the assay, amplification of reference gene primers was used to estimate how many nucleated cells each sample contained. To quantify the absolute abundance of each unique TCRbeta CDR3 rearrangement, sequence reads were collapsed and filtered. Productive Simpson clonality was computed per sample as the square root of Simpson's diversity index over productive rearrangements. This immuneACCESS table, as held by TCRdb, lists in-frame sequences with V and J called but not all clones. Of the missing ones, under half trace to an unresolved V gene in checked studies; the others have no known cause. V and J calls and clone size come straight from that table; D and trimming were deduced from the DNA. The sample records 300,000 to 400,000 clones, roughly 89% of which are singletons. The biggest ten clones account for roughly 3% of the sample.

From cysteine to phenylalanine, the CDR3 is 19 amino acids long. Just CDR3 DNA is preserved here, 57 bases in frame from base 1. V and J lose 2 bases and 0 bases, and a span of 20 bases separates them. CDR1 and CDR2 are drawn from the germline V gene (reference sequence): MNHEY, SMNVEV. Points on this clone: What antigen it recognizes has not been identified. No quality values exist for individual bases; no much larger clone is one base distant.

Recombination connected TRBV27 to TRBJ2-1; there is no confident call for the D gene. The sample comprised peripheral blood. The TCR sequence derives from a woman aged 18-35 years who had recovered from COVID-19. Read as DNA, the sequence is TGTGCCAGCAGTTTAGGTCCCTCCAACCGCGGAAGCTCCTACAATGAGCAGTTCTTC. It is translated as CASSLGPSNRGSSYNEQFF.